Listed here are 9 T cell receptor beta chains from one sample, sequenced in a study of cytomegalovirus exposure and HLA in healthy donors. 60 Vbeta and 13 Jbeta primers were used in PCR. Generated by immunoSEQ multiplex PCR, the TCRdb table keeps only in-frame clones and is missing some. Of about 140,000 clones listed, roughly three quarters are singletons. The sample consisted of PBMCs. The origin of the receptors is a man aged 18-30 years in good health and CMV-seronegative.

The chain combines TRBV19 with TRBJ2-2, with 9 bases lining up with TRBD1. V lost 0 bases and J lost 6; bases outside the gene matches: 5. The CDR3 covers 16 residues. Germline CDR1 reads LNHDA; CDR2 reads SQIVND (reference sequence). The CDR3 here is CASSIDDRGYAGELFF. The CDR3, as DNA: TGTGCCAGTAGTATAGACGACAGGGGGTATGCCGGGGAGCTGTTTTTT. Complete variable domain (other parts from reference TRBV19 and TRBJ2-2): DGGITQSPKYLFRKEGQNVTLSCEQNLNHDAMYWYRQDPGQGLRLIYYSQIVNDFQKGDIAEGYSVSREKKESFPLTVTSAQKNPTAFYLCASSIDDRGYAGELFFGEGSRLTVL.

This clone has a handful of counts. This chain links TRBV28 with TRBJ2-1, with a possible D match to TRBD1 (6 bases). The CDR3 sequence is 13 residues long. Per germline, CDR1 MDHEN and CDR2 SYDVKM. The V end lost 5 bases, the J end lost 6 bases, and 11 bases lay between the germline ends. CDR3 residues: CASSGQQGNEQFF. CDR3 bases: TGTGCCAGCAGTGGCCAACAGGGCAATGAGCAGTTCTTC.

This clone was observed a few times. CDR3 coding DNA: TGTGCCAGTAAGTCCAGGGGGGGCAATCAGCCCCAGCATTTT. Encoded protein: CASKSRGGNQPQHF. This rearrangement joins TRBV19 to TRBJ1-5, with TRBD1 matching 7 bases. The CDR3 spans 14 residues. CDR1 is LNHDA and CDR2 is SQIVND in the germline V gene (reference sequence). Trimming removed 7 bases from V and 2 bases from J; junction bases left unmatched: 5.

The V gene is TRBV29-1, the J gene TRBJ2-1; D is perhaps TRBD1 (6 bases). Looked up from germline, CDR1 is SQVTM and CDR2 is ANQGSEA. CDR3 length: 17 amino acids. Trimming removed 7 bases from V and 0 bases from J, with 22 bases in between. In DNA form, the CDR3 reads TGCAGCGGACAGGAGATTGGGTCGGTAAGCTCCTACAATGAGCAGTTCTTC. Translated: CSGQEIGSVSSYNEQFF.

CDR3 in amino acids: CASSWAGVPLEQYF. As DNA, the CDR3 is TGCGCCAGCAGTTGGGCCGGGGTCCCTCTGGAGCAGTACTTC. The chain is built from TRBV10-2 and TRBJ2-7; TRBD2 is a possible D gene (5 bases). V lost 5 bases and J 7 bases, leaving 18 bases between the germline ends. The CDR3 loop spans 14 amino acids. Looked up from germline, CDR1 is WSHSY and CDR2 is SAAADI.

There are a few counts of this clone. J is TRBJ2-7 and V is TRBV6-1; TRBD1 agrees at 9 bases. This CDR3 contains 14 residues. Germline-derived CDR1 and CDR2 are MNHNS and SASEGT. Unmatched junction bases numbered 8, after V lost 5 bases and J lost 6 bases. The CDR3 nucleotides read TGTGCCAGCAGTCCCCGGGGGACAGGGCTCGAGCAGTACTTC. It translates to CASSPRGTGLEQYF.

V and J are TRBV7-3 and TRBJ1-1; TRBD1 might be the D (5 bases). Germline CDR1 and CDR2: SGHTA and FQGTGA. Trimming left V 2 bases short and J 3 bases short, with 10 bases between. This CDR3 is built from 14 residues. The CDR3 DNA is TGTGCCAGCAGCTTAGGGGCGAGTGACACTGAAGCTTTCTTT. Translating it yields CASSLGASDTEAFF.

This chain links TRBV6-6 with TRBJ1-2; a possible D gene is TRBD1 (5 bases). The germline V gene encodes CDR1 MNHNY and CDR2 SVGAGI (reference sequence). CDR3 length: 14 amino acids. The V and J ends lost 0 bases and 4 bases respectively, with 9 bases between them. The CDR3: CASSYSTESYGYTF. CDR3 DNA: TGTGCCAGCAGTTACTCGACAGAGAGCTATGGCTACACCTTC.

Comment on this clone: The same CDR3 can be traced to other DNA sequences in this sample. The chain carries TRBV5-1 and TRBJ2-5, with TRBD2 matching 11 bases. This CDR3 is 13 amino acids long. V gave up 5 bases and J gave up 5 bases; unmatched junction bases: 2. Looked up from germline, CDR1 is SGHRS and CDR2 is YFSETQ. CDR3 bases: TGCGCCAGCAGTCTAGCGGGGGGTGAGACCCAGTACTTC. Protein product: CASSLAGGETQYF.